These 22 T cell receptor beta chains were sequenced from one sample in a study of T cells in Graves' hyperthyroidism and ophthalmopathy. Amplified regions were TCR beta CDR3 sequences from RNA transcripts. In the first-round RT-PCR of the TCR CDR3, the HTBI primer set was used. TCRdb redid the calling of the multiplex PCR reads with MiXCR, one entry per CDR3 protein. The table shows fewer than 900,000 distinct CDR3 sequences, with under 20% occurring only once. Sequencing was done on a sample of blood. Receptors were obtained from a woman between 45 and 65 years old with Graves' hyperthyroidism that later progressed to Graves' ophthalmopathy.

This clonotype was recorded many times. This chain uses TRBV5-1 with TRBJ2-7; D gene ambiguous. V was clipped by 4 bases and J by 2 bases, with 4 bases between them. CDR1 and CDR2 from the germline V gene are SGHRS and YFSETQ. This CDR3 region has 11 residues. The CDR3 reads CASSTAYEQYF. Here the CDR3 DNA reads TGCGCCAGCAGCACCGCCTACGAGCAGTACTTC.

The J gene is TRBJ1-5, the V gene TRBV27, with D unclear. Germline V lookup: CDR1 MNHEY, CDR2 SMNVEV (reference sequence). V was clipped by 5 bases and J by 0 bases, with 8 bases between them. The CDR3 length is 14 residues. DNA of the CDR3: TGTGCCAGCAGTGCCGCATATAGCAATCAGCCCCAGCATTTT. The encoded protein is CASSAAYSNQPQHF.

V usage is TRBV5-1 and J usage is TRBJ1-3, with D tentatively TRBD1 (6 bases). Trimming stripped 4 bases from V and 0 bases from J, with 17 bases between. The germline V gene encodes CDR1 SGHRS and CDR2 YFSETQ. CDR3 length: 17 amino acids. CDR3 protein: CASSPGRGPSSGNTIYF. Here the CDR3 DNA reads TGCGCCAGCAGCCCGGGCAGGGGCCCGAGCTCTGGAAACACCATATATTTT.

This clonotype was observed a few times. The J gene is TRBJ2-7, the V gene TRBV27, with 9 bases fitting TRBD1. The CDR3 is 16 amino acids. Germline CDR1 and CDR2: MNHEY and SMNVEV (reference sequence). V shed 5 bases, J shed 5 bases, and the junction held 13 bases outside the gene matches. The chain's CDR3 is CASSKRLGQGNDEQYF. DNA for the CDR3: TGTGCCAGCAGTAAACGCCTGGGACAGGGTAATGACGAGCAGTACTTC.

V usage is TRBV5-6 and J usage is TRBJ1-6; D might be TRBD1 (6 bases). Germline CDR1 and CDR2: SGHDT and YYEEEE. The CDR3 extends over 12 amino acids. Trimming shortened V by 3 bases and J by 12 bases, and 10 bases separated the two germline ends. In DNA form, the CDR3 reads TGTGCCAGCAGCTACAGGGTGGGACCCCTCCACTTT. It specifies CASSYRVGPLHF.

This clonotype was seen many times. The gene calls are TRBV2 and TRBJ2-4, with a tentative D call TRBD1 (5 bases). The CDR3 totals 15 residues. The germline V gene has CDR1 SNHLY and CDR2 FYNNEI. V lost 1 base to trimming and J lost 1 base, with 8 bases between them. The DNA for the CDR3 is TGTGCCAGCAGTGAAGAGTCAGGGGCCAAAAACATTCAGTACTTC. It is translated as CASSEESGAKNIQYF.

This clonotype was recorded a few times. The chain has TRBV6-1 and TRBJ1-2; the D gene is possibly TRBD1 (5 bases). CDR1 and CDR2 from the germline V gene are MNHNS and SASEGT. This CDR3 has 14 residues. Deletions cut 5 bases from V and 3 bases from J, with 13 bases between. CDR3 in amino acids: CASSTYRDHYGYTF. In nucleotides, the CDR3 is TGTGCCAGCAGTACTTACCGGGACCACTATGGCTACACCTTC.

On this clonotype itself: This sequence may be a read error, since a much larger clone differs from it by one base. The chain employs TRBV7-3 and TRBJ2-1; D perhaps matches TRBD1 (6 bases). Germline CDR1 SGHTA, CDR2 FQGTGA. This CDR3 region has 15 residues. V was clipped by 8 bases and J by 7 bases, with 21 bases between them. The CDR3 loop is CASGLQGSLRNEQFF. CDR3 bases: TGTGCCAGCGGCCTACAGGGTTCCCTTAGGAATGAGCAGTTCTTC. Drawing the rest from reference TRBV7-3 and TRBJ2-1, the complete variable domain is GAGVSQTPSNKVTEKGKYVELRCDPISGHTALYWYRQSLGQGPEFLIYFQGTGAADDSGLPNDRFFAVRPEGSVSTLKIQRTERGDSAVYLCASGLQGSLRNEQFFGPGTRLTVL.

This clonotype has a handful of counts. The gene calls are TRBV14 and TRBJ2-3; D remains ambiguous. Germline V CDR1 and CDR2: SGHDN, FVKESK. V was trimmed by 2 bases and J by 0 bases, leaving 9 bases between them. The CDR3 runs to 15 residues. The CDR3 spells CASSQRFGSTDTQYF. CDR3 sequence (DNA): TGTGCCAGCAGCCAACGGTTCGGGAGCACAGATACGCAGTATTTT. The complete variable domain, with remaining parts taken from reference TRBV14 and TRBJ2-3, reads EAGVTQFPSHSVIEKGQTVTLRCDPISGHDNLYWYRRVMGKEIKFLLHFVKESKQDESGMPNNRFLAERTGGTYSTLKVQPAELEDSGVYFCASSQRFGSTDTQYFGPGTRLTVL.

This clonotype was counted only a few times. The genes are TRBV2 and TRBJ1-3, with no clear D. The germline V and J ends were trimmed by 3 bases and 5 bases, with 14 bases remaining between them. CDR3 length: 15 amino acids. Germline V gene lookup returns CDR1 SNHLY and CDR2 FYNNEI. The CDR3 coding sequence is TGTGCCAGCAGTGAGACCATATTCGTTCGAAACACCATATATTTT. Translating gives CASSETIFVRNTIYF.

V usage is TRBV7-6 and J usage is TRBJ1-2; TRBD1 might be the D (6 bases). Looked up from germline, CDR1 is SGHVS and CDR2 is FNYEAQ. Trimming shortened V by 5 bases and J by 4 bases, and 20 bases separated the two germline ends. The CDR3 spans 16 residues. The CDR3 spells CASSTDGTRNPYGYTF. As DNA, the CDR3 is TGTGCCAGCAGCACAGACGGGACAAGGAACCCCTATGGCTACACCTTC.

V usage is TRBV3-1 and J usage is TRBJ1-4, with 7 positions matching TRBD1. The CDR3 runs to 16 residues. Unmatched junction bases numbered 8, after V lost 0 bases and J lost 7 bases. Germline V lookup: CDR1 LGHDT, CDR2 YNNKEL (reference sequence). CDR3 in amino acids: CASSQDLEGAGEKLFF. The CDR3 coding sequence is TGTGCCAGCAGCCAAGATCTTGAGGGGGCAGGTGAAAAACTGTTTTTT. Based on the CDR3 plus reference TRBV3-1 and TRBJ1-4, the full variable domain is DTAVSQTPKYLVTQMGNDKSIKCEQNLGHDTMYWYKQDSKKFLKIMFSYNNKELIINETVPNRFSPKSPDKAHLNLHINSLELGDSAVYFCASSQDLEGAGEKLFFGSGTQLSVL.

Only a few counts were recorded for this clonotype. CDR3 sequence reads: CSVDGQGNTIYF. DNA for the CDR3: TGCAGCGTTGATGGACAGGGAAACACCATATATTTT. This chain joins TRBV29-1 and TRBJ1-3; D is perhaps TRBD1 (6 bases). Trimming removed 3 bases from V and 4 bases from J, with 7 bases in between. The germline V gene encodes CDR1 SQVTM and CDR2 ANQGSEA. The CDR3 covers 12 residues. Drawing the rest from reference TRBV29-1 and TRBJ1-3, the complete variable domain is SAVISQKPSRDICQRGTSLTIQCQVDSQVTMMFWYRQQPGQSLTLIATANQGSEATYESGFVIDKFPISRPNLTFSTLTVSNMSPEDSSIYLCSVDGQGNTIYFGEGSWLTVV.

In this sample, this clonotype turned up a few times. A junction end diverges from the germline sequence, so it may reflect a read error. The CDR3 loop is CASSPPGQGVFYGHTF. CDR3 coding DNA: TGTGCCAGCAGTCCTCCGGGACAGGGAGTTTTCTATGGCCACACCTTC. The V gene is TRBV6-2 or TRBV6-3, the J gene TRBJ1-2, with 9 bases matching TRBD1. CDR3 length: 16 amino acids. CDR1 and CDR2 (germline): MNHEY, SVGEGT.

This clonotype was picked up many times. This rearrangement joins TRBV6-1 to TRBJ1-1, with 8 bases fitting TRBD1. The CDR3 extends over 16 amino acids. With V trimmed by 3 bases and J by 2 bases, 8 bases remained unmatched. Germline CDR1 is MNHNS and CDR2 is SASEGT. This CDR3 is CASSEPGGWENTEAFF. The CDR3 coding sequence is TGTGCCAGCAGTGAGCCAGGGGGCTGGGAAAACACTGAAGCTTTCTTT.

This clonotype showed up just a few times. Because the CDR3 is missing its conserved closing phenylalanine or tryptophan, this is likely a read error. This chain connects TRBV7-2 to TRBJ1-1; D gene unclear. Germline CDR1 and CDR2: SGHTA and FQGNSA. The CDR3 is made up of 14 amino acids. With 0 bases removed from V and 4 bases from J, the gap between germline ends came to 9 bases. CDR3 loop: CASSLARVPTEAFL. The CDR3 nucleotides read TGTGCCAGCAGCTTAGCAAGGGTGCCCACTGAAGCTTTCCTT.

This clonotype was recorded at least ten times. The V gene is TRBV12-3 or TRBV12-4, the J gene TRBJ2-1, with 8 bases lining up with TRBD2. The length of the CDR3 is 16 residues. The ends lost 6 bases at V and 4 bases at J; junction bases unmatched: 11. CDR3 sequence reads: CASSHKVSGVYNEQFF. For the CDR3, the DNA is TGTGCCAGCAGCCATAAGGTTAGCGGGGTATACAATGAGCAGTTCTTC.

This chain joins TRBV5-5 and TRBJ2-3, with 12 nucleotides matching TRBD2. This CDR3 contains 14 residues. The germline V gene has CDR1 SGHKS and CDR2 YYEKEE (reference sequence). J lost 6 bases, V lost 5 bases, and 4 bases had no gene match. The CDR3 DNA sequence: TGTGCCAGCAGTGTAGGGACTAGCGGGGATACGCAGTATTTT. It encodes CASSVGTSGDTQYF.

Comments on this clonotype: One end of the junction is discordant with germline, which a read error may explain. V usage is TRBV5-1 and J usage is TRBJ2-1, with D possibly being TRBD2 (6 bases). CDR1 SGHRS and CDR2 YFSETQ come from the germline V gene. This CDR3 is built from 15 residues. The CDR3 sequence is CASSWNGDSNNEQFF. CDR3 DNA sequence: TGCGCCAGCAGCTGGAACGGGGACTCCAACAATGAGCAGTTCTTC.

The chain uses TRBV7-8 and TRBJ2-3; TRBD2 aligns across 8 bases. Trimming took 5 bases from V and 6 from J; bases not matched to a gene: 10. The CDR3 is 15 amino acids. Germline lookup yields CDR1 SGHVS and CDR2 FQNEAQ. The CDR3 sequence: CASSPRGGLGDTQYF. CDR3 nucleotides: TGTGCCAGCAGCCCCCGGGGGGGCTTAGGGGATACGCAGTATTTT.

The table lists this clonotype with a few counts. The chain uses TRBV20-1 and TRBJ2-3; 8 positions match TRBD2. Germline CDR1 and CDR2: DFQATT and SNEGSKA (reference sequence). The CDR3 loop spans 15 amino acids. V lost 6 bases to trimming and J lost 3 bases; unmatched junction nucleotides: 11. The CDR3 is CSASFRGGSTDTQYF. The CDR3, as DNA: TGCAGTGCAAGCTTCCGGGGGGGGAGTACAGATACGCAGTATTTT.

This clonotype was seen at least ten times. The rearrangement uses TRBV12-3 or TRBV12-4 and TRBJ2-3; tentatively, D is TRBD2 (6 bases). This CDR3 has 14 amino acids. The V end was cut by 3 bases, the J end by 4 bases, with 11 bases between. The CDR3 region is CASSFRASADTQYF. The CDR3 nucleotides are TGTGCCAGCAGTTTTAGGGCTAGCGCAGATACGCAGTATTTT.